The next 21 T cell receptor beta chains were all read from a single sample in a study of blood T cell repertoires in COVID-19. The data were produced by immunoSEQ multiplex PCR, yet TCRdb's version contains in-frame clones alone and is incomplete. The sample consists of roughly 130,000 clones, around 90% of them appearing once. The sample comprised peripheral blood. These TCRs come from a man in his 60s with COVID-19, enrolled during active disease.

The chain links TRBV5-1 to TRBJ1-1, with D uncertain. The CDR3 totals 14 residues. Trimming stripped 3 bases from V and 4 bases from J, with 13 bases between. Germline-derived CDR1 and CDR2 are SGHRS and YFSETQ. CDR3 sequence (DNA): TGCGCCAGCAGCTCATCATCGGGGTTCACTGAAGCTTTCTTT. Encoded protein: CASSSSSGFTEAFF.

The CDR3 loop reads CASSGRRGPSGISRETQYF. For the CDR3, the DNA is TGTGCCAGCAGCGGCCGGAGGGGACCTAGCGGGATTTCAAGGGAGACCCAGTACTTC. This chain links TRBV9 with TRBJ2-5, with 9 nucleotides matching TRBD2. Germline CDR1 is SGDLS and CDR2 is YYNGEE. The junction had 20 bases not matched to a gene; V was cut back by 3 bases and J by 5 bases. The CDR3 contains 19 residues.

The chain joins TRBV5-1 to TRBJ1-2; weak D call: TRBD1 (6 bases). The CDR3 covers 13 residues. Trimming pared 4 bases from V and 8 bases from J, leaving 15 bases between. The germline gives CDR1 SGHRS, CDR2 YFSETQ. In DNA form, the CDR3 reads TGCGCCAGCAGCCTTGGGGGGGCGAGAGGCTACACCTTC. The encoded protein is CASSLGGARGYTF.

The V call is TRBV12-3 or TRBV12-4, the J call TRBJ1-1; D unresolved. The CDR3 is 13 amino acids. Deletions cut 6 bases from V and 5 bases from J, with 13 bases between. CDR3 nucleotide sequence: TGTGCCAGCAGCTGGGGAGTTGAGACTGAAGCTTTCTTT. Translated, it gives CASSWGVETEAFF.

This clone was seen a few times. This chain connects TRBV7-3 to TRBJ1-1; D gene ambiguous. This CDR3 contains 12 residues. Germline assignment: CDR1 SGHTA and CDR2 FQGTGA. The V end was cut by 5 bases, the J end by 8 bases, with 12 bases between. DNA for the CDR3: TGTGCCAGCAGCCACAATGACAAGGAAGCTTTCTTT. Translation: CASSHNDKEAFF.

V gene TRBV6-2 or TRBV6-3 combines with J gene TRBJ2-7; 10 bases line up with TRBD2. Germline V CDR1 and CDR2: MNHEY, SVGEGT. There are 16 residues in the CDR3. V lost 4 bases and J lost 0; bases outside the gene matches: 6. The CDR3 region is CASSFGLAEASYEQYF. CDR3 DNA: TGTGCCAGCAGTTTTGGACTAGCGGAGGCCTCCTACGAGCAGTACTTC.

The chain has TRBV11-2 and TRBJ1-5, with 10 positions matching TRBD1. The J segment lost 4 bases and the V segment lost 5 bases, leaving 2 bases of the junction unmatched. Germline CDR1 is SGHAT and CDR2 is FQNNGV. The CDR3 has 14 residues. Here the CDR3 reads CASSRTGGNQPQHF. For the CDR3, the DNA is TGTGCCAGCAGCCGGACAGGGGGGAATCAGCCCCAGCATTTT.

The table lists this clone with a few counts. The J gene is TRBJ2-3, the V gene TRBV10-1, with 8 bases aligning to TRBD2. Trimming took 5 bases from V and 0 from J; bases not matched to a gene: 4. Germline loops: CDR1 WNHNN, CDR2 SYGVQD (reference sequence). The CDR3 has 15 amino acids. The CDR3 DNA sequence: TGCGCCAGCAGTATCGGACTAGCAAGCACAGATACGCAGTATTTT. It is translated as CASSIGLASTDTQYF.

The J gene is TRBJ1-2, the V gene TRBV7-9; 12 bases are shared with TRBD1. The CDR3 spans 18 residues. Germline CDR1 reads SEHNR; CDR2 reads FQNEAQ (reference sequence). The V and J ends lost 5 bases and 4 bases, in that order; junction bases with no gene match: 14. DNA for the CDR3: TGTGCCAGCAGCACCCCACCGGGACAGGGGGCGCATGGCTATGGCTACACCTTC. This translates into CASSTPPGQGAHGYGYTF.

This sequence joins TRBV5-4 and TRBJ2-1; possibly TRBD2 for D (6 bases). V shed 3 bases and J shed 9 bases, with 25 bases lying between them. Germline CDR1 and CDR2: SGHNT and YYREEE (reference sequence). This CDR3 is built from 17 residues. The CDR3 here is CASSSPGEMISGSEQFF. DNA of the CDR3: TGTGCCAGCAGCTCTCCGGGAGAAATGATATCGGGGAGTGAGCAGTTCTTC.

The chain has TRBV6-5 and TRBJ2-3, with D possibly being TRBD2 (6 bases). This CDR3 contains 15 residues. V lost 2 bases, J lost 0 bases, and 9 bases lay in between. Germline-derived CDR1 and CDR2 are MNHEY and SVGAGI. CDR3: CASSYGGTSTDTQYF. For the CDR3, the DNA is TGTGCCAGCAGTTACGGGGGGACTAGCACAGATACGCAGTATTTT.

The rearrangement joins TRBV5-8 to TRBJ2-3; a weak D match, TRBD1 (5 bases). The V end was cut by 4 bases, the J end by 2 bases, with 11 bases between. This CDR3 has 14 residues. CDR1 is SGHTS and CDR2 is YDEGEE in the germline V gene. CDR3 DNA: TGTGCCAGCAGCCAGACAGAAGACACAGATACGCAGTATTTT. This codes for CASSQTEDTDTQYF.

The rearrangement links TRBV6-6 to TRBJ1-2; D possibly corresponds to TRBD1 (5 bases). Trimming took 4 bases from V and 7 from J, leaving 19 bases between them. This CDR3 spans 15 amino acids. Germline CDR1 reads MNHNY; CDR2 reads SVGAGI (reference sequence). The CDR3 sequence is CASSFPDTGVGGYTF. The CDR3 nucleotides are TGTGCCAGCAGTTTCCCCGACACAGGTGTGGGTGGCTACACCTTC.

The chain combines TRBV5-1 with TRBJ2-3, with D possibly matching TRBD2 (5 bases). The CDR3 loop spans 18 amino acids. The germline CDR1 and CDR2 sequences are SGHRS and YFSETQ. The V end lost 3 bases, the J end lost 1 base, and 21 bases lay between the germline ends. The CDR3 nucleotides are TGCGCCAGCAGCTCACGACGACCGACTGAGGGTCGCACAGATACGCAGTATTTT. Its translation is CASSSRRPTEGRTDTQYF.

This clone was recorded once. Other nucleotide sequences in the sample specify the same CDR3. This chain links TRBV28 with TRBJ1-1, with D possibly matching TRBD1 (6 bases). CDR1 is MDHEN, CDR2 SYDVKM, per germline. The CDR3 contains 13 residues. V lost 4 bases, J lost 4 bases, and 10 bases lay in between. The CDR3 region has the DNA TGTGCCAGCAGTTCGGGGGGCGGCACTGAAGCTTTCTTT. Translating gives CASSSGGGTEAFF. Together with reference TRBV28 and TRBJ1-1, the CDR3 gives the full variable domain: DVKVTQSSRYLVKRTGEKVFLECVQDMDHENMFWYRQDPGLGLRLIYFSYDVKMKEKGDIPEGYSVSREKKERFSLILESASTNQTSMYLCASSSGGGTEAFFGQGTRLTVV.

V gene TRBV13 combines with J gene TRBJ2-7; TRBD1 is a possible D gene (5 bases). V lost 4 bases, J lost 5 bases, and 15 bases lay in between. The CDR3 is 14 amino acids. Germline lookup yields CDR1 PRHDT and CDR2 FYEKMQ (reference sequence). The CDR3 DNA sequence: TGTGCCAGCAGCTCAGGGAACAGGTACGACGAGCAGTACTTC. It specifies CASSSGNRYDEQYF.

V and J are TRBV4-1 and TRBJ2-7; TRBD1 matches at 7 bases. V lost 0 bases to trimming and J lost 3 bases; unmatched junction nucleotides: 5. The CDR3 covers 15 residues. The germline CDR1 and CDR2 sequences are MGHRA and YSYEKL. The CDR3 nucleotides are TGCGCCAGCAGCCAAGATCGAGGACAGGTCTACGAGCAGTACTTC. This encodes CASSQDRGQVYEQYF.

V usage is TRBV19 and J usage is TRBJ1-2; tentative D call: TRBD1 (5 bases). In germline, CDR1 is LNHDA, CDR2 SQIVND (reference sequence). The CDR3 spans 15 residues. Deletions cut 4 bases from V and 4 bases from J, with 16 bases between. CDR3: CASSKAVGVPYGYTF. Written as DNA, the CDR3 is TGTGCCAGTAGTAAGGCCGTAGGGGTTCCCTATGGCTACACCTTC.

This chain uses TRBV5-5 with TRBJ1-3; no definite D call. The CDR3 totals 14 residues. Germline CDR1 is SGHKS and CDR2 is YYEKEE (reference sequence). V shed 2 bases and J shed 1 base, with 7 bases lying between them. CDR3 in DNA: TGTGCCAGCAGCTTTCAGGCTTCTGGAAACACCATATATTTT. Its protein product is CASSFQASGNTIYF.

This clone was counted between two and nine times. This sequence joins TRBV7-8 and TRBJ1-3; 7 nucleotides align to TRBD1. The junction had 2 bases not matched to a gene; V was cut back by 5 bases and J by 1 base. The germline gives CDR1 SGHVS, CDR2 FQNEAQ. The CDR3 has 14 amino acids. In nucleotides, the CDR3 is TGTGCCAGCAGCCACAGGGGTTCTGGAAACACCATATATTTT. Translating gives CASSHRGSGNTIYF.

The chain has TRBV11-3 and TRBJ2-7, with D perhaps matching TRBD1 (8 bases). Germline CDR1 reads SGHNT; CDR2 reads YENEEA. The CDR3 contains 14 residues. V lost 2 bases to trimming and J lost 3 bases, with 11 bases between them. CDR3 DNA: TGTGCCAGCAGCTTAAACAGGGGGGGCTACGAGCAGTACTTC. Its protein is CASSLNRGGYEQYF.